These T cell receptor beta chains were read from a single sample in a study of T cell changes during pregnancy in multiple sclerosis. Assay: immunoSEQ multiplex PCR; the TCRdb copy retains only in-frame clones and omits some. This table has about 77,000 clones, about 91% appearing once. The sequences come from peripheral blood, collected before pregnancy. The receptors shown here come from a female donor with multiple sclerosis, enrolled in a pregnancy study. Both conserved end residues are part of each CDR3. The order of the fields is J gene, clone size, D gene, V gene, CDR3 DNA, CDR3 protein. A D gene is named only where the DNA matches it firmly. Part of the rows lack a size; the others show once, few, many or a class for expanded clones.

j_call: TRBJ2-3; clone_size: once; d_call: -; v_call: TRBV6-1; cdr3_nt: TGTGCGAGCAATAGGGGACTCAACTCCGATACGCAGTATTTT; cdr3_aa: CASNRGLNSDTQYF
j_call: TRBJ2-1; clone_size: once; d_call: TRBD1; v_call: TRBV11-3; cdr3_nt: TGTGCCAGCAGCTTAGGATGGGGTGGACAGGGGACCAATGAGCAGTTCTTC; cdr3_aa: CASSLGWGGQGTNEQFF
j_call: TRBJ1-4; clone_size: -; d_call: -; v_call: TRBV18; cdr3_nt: TGTGCCAGCTCACCACCGTCCCTTAATGAAAAACTGTTTTTT; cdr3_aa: CASSPPSLNEKLFF
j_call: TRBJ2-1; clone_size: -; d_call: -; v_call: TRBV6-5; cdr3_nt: TGTGCCAGCAGTTACTCCTATGAGCAGTTCTTC; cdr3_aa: CASSYSYEQFF
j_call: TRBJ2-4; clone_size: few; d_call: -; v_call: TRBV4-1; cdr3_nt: TGCGCCAGCAGCCAAGCCCCGGCCAGTGGGCAAAACATTCAGTACTTC; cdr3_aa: CASSQAPASGQNIQYF
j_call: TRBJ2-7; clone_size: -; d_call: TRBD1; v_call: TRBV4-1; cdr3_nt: TGCGCCAGCAGCATCTGGACAGGGGCCCTCTACGAGCAGTACTTC; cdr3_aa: CASSIWTGALYEQYF
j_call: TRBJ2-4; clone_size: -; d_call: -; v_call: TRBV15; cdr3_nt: TGTGCCACTAGGGACTCCAGCAAAAACATTCAGTACTTC; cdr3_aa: CATRDSSKNIQYF
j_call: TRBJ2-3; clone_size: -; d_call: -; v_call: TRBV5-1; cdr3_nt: TGCGCCAGCAGCCCTAGTAGACAGGCCACAGATACGCAGTATTTT; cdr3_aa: CASSPSRQATDTQYF
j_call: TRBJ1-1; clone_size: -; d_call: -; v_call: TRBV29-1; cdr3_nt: TGCAGCGTCGGATGGGACATCTGGGCTTTCTTT; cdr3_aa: CSVGWDIWAFF
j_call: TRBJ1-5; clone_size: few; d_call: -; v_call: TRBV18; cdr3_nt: TGTGCCAGCTCACCTCAGGGTTTTGGAAATCAGCCCCAGCATTTT; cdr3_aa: CASSPQGFGNQPQHF
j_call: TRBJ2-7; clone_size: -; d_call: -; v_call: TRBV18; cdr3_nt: TGTGCCAGCTCACCTGGGCTAGCCAACTCCTACGAGCAGTACTTC; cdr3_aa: CASSPGLANSYEQYF
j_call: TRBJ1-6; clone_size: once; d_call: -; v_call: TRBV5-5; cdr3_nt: TGTGCCAGCAGCTTGGACCTGGGCCAATTGTCCCTCCACTTT; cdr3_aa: CASSLDLGQLSLHF
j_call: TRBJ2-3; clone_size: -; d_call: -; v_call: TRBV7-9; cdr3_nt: TGTGCCAGCAGCCCAATGGGGGGAGGAGGCACAGATACGCAGTATTTT; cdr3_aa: CASSPMGGGGTDTQYF
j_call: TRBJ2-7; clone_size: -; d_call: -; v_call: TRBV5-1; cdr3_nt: TGCGCCAGCAGCTTGTTGGCAGGGGCGAGCGAGCAGTACTTC; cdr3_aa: CASSLLAGASEQYF
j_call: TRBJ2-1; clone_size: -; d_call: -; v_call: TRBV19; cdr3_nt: TGTGCCAGTAGTATAGCCGGGGGGCCACACAATGAGCAGTTCTTC; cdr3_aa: CASSIAGGPHNEQFF
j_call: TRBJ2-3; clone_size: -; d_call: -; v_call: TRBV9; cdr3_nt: TGTGCCAGCAGCGTATCTGTGTCAGATACGCAGTATTTT; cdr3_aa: CASSVSVSDTQYF
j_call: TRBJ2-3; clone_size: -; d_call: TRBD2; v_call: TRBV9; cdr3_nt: TGTGCCAGCAGCGTAGGTCGCGGGGGGGACACAGATACGCAGTATTTT; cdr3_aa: CASSVGRGGDTDTQYF
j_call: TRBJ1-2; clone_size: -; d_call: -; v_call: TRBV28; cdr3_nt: TGTGCCAGCAGCCCTCCGGAGTATGGCTACACCTTC; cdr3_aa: CASSPPEYGYTF
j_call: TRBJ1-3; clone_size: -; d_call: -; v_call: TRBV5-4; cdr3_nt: TGTGCCAGCAGCCCCGCCGCGGCCGAAGGAAACACCATATATTTT; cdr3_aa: CASSPAAAEGNTIYF
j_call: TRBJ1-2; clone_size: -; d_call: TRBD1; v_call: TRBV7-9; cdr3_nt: TGTGCCAGCAGCCACGTAGGGGGCCAGGAAGGCTACACCTTC; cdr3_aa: CASSHVGGQEGYTF
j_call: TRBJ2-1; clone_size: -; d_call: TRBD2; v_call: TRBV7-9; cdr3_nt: TGTGCCAGCATCCGGGGGGGAGCGACGCAGTTCTTC; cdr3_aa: CASIRGGATQFF
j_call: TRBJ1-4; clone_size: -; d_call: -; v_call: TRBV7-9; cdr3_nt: TGTGCCAGCAGCTCCCGGTATGCAACTAATGAAAAACTGTTTTTT; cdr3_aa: CASSSRYATNEKLFF
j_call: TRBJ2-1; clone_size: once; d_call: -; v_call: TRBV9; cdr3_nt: TGTGCCAGCAGCCTAGACCCGGGGGAGCAGTTCTTC; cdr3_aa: CASSLDPGEQFF
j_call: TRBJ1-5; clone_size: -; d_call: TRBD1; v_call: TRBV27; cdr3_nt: TGTGCCAGCAGTTGGGGACAGGGCAATCAGCCCCAGCATTTT; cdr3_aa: CASSWGQGNQPQHF
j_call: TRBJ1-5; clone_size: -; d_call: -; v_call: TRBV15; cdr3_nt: TGTGCCACCAGCAGAGATCGAGGCGGGCTGGTCCAGCATTTT; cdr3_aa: CATSRDRGGLVQHF
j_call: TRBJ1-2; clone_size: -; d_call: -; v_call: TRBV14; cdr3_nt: TGTGCCAGCAGCCAAGATCTAGGTGTTATCTATGGCTACACCTTC; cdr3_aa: CASSQDLGVIYGYTF
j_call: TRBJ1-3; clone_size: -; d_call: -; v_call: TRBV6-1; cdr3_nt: TGTGCCAGCAGTCCCGGGGGGAACACCATATATTTT; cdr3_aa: CASSPGGNTIYF
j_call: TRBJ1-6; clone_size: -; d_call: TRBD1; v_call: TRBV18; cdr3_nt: TGTGCCAGCTCACCACGACGACAGGGGAGTAATTCACCCCTCCACTTT; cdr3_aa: CASSPRRQGSNSPLHF
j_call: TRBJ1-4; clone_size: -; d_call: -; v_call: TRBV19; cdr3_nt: TGTGCCAGTAGTATAAGCTCGGCAACTAATGAAAAACTGTTTTTT; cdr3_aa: CASSISSATNEKLFF
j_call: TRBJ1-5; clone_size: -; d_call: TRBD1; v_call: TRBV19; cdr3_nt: TGTGCCAGTAGTATGAGGACAGGGAATCAGCCCCAGCATTTT; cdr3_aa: CASSMRTGNQPQHF
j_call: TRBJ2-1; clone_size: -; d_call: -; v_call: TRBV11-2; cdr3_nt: TGTGCCAGCAGCCCGACTAGGAGGGGTTTAGGCGAGCAGTTCTTC; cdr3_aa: CASSPTRRGLGEQFF